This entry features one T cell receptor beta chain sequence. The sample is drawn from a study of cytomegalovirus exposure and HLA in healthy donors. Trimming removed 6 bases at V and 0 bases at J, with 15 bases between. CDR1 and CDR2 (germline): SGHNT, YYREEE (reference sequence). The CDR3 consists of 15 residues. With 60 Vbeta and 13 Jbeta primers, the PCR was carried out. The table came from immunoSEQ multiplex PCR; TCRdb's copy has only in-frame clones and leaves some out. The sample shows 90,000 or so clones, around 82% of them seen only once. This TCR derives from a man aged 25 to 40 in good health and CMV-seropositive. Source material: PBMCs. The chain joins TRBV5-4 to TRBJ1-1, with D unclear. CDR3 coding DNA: TGTGCCAGCACCCTGTACGGGGAGATGAACACTGAAGCTTTCTTT. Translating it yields CASTLYGEMNTEAFF.